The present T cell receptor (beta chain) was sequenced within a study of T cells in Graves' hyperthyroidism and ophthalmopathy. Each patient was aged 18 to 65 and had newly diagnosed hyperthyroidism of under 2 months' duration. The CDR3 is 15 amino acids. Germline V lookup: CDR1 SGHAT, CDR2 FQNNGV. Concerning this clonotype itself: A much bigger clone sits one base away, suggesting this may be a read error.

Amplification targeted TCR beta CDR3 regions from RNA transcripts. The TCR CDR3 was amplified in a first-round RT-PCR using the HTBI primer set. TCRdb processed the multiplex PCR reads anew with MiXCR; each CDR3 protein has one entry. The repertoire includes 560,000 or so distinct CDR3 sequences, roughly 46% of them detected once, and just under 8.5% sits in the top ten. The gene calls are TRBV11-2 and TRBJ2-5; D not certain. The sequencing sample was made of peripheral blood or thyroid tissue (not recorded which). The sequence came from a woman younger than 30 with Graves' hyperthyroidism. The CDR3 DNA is TGTGCCAGCAGCTCCCTAGGTCTTCGAGAGGAGACCCAGAACTTC. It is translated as CASSSLGLREETQNF.